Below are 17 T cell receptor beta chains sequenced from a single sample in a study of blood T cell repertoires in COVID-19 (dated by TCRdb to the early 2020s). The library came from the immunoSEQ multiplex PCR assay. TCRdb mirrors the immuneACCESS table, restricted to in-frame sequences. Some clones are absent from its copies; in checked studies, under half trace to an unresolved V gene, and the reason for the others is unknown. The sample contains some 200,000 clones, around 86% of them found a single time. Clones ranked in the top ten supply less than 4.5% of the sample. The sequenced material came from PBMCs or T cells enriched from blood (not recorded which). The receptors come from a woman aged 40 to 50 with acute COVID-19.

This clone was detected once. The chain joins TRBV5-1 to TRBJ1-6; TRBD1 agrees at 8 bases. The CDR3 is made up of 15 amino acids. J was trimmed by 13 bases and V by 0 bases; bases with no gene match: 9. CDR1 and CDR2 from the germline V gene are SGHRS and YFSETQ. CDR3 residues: CASSLGQGPGIPLHF. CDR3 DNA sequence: TGCGCCAGCAGCTTGGGACAGGGGCCAGGCATCCCCCTCCACTTT.

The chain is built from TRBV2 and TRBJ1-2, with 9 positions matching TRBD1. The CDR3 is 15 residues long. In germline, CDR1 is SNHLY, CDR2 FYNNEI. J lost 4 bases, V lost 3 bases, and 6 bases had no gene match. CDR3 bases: TGTGCCAGCAGTGATAGAGGGACAGGGATCTATGGCTACACCTTC. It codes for CASSDRGTGIYGYTF.

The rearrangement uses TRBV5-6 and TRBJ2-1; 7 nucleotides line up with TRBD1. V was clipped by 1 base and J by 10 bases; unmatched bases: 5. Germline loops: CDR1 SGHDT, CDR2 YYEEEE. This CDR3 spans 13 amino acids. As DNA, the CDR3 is TGTGCCAGCAGCTTGACAGGGGTAAACGAGCAGTTCTTC. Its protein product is CASSLTGVNEQFF.

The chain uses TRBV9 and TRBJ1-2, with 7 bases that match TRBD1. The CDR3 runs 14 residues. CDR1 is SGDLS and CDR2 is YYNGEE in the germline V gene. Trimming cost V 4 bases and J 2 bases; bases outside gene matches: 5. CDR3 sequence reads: CASSSTGANYGYTF. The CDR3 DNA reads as TGTGCCAGCAGCTCCACAGGGGCGAACTATGGCTACACCTTC.

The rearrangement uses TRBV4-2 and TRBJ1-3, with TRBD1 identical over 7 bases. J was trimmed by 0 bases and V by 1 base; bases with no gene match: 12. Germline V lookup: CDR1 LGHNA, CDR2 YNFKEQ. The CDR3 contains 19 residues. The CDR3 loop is CASSQGKIRTGVSGNTIYF. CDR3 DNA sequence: TGTGCCAGCAGCCAAGGGAAGATAAGGACAGGCGTCTCTGGAAACACCATATATTTT.

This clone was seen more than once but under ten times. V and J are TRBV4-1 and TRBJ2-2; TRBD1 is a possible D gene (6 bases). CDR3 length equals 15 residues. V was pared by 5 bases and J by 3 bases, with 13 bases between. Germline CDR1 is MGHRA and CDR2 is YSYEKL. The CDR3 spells CASSDWTEDTGELFF. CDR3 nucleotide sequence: TGCGCCAGCAGCGATTGGACAGAGGACACCGGGGAGCTGTTTTTT.

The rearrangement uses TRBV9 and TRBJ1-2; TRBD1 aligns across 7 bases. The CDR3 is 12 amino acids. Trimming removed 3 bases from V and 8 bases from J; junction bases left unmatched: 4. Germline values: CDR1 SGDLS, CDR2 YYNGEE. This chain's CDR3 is CASSATGDGYTF. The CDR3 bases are TGTGCCAGCAGCGCCACAGGGGACGGCTACACCTTC.

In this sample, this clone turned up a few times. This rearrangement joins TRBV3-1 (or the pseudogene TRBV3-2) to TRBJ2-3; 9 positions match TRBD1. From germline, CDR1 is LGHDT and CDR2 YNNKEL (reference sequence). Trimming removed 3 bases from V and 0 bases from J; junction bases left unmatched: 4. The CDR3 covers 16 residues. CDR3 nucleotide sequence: TGTGCCAGCAGCCAGGGGGACAGGGCGAGCACAGATACGCAGTATTTT. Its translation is CASSQGDRASTDTQYF.

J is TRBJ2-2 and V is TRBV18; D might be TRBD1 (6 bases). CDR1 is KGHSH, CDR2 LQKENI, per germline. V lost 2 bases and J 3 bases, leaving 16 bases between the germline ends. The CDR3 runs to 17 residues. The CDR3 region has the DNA TGTGCCAGCTCACCAGGGAACCTGGCAGGGGACACCGGGGAGCTGTTTTTT. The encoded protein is CASSPGNLAGDTGELFF.

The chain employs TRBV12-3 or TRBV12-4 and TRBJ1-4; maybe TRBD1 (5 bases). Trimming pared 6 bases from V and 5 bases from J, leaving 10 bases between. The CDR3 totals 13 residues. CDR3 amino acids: CASRSGQNEKLFF. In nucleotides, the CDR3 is TGTGCCAGCAGGTCAGGGCAGAATGAAAAACTGTTTTTT.

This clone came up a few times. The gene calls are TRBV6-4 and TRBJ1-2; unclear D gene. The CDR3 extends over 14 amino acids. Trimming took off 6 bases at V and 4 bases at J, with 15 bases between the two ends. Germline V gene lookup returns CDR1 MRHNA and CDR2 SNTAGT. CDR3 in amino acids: CASRPGGGPYGYTF. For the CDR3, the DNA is TGTGCCAGCAGGCCCGGCGGAGGCCCCTATGGCTACACCTTC.

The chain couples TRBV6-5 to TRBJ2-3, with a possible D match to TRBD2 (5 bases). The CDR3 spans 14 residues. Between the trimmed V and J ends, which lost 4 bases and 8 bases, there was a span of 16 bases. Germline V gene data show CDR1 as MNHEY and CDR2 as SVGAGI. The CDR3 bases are TGTGCCAGCAGTTCTTGGAGGTCCCGAGGTACGCAGTATTTT. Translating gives CASSSWRSRGTQYF.

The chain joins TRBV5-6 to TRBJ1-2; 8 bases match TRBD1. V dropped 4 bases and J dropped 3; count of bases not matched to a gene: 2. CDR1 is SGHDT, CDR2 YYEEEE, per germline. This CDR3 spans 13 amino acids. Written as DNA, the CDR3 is TGTGCCAGCAGCGCAGGGGGCTACTATGGCTACACCTTC. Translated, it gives CASSAGGYYGYTF.

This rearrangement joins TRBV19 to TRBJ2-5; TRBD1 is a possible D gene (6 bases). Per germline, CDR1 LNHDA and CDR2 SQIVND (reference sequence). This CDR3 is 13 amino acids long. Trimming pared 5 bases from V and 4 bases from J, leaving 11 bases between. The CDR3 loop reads CASSADRRETQYF. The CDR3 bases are TGTGCCAGTAGTGCCGACAGGCGAGAGACCCAGTACTTC.

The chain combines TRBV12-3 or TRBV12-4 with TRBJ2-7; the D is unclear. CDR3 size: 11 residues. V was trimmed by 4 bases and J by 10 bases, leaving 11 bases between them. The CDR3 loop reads CASSSGLDQYF. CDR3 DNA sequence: TGTGCCAGCAGTTCAGGCTTGGATCAGTACTTC.

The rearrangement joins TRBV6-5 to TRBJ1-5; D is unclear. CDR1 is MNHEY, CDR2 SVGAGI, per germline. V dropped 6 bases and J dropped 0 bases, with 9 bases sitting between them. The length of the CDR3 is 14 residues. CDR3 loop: CASSATDSNQPQHF. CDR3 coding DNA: TGTGCCAGCAGCGCTACAGATAGCAATCAGCCCCAGCATTTT.

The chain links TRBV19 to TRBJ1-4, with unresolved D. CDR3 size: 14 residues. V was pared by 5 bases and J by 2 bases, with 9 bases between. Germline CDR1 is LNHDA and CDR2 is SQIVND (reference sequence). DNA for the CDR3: TGTGCCAGTAGTGAGGTTTCCACTAATGAAAAACTGTTTTTT. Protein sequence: CASSEVSTNEKLFF. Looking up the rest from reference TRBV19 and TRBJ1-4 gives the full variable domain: DGGITQSPKYLFRKEGQNVTLSCEQNLNHDAMYWYRQDPGQGLRLIYYSQIVNDFQKGDIAEGYSVSREKKESFPLTVTSAQKNPTAFYLCASSEVSTNEKLFFGSGTQLSVL.